What follows describes a single TCR beta chain. Its antigen is not identified. Germline values: CDR1 MNHEY, CDR2 SVGEGT. Trimming took off 6 bases at V and 1 base at J, with 12 bases between the two ends. The CDR3 consists of 14 residues. This entry is derived from a study of response to subunit inactivated influenza vaccine. Study conclusions and caveats: The authors suggested that few new T cells are recruited per seasonal influenza vaccination.

One entry per CDR3 protein results from TCRdb running MiXCR on the RT-PCR reads. The table shows around 760,000 distinct CDR3 sequences, with around 13% occurring only once. The source of this sequence is a man aged 50 or older who received an inactivated influenza vaccine. V and J are TRBV6-2 or TRBV6-3 and TRBJ1-1; D might be TRBD1 (5 bases). Source: PBMCs from blood, taken around 14 days before vaccination. The CDR3 nucleotides read TGTGCCAGCAGGACCACAGGCCAGAACACTGAAGCTTTCTTT. Translating gives CASRTTGQNTEAFF.